The rows below give T cell receptor beta chains drawn from one sample of a study of blood T cell repertoires in COVID-19. The data were produced by immunoSEQ multiplex PCR, yet TCRdb's version contains in-frame clones alone and is incomplete. Here the sample spans more than 65,000 clones, 75% to 90% being singletons. The sample taken for sequencing was peripheral blood. The receptors were sampled from a human donor in a cohort sampled during active COVID-19. Each CDR3 is given without its conserved first and last residue. Fields, in order: V gene, CDR3 protein.

v_call: TRBV18; cdr3_aa: ASSPYDKYNEQF
v_call: TRBV19; cdr3_aa: ASSAYLPGANVLT
v_call: TRBV10-2; cdr3_aa: ASRESAYNSPLH
v_call: TRBV7-5; cdr3_aa: VRSLGTSRGCTEAF
v_call: TRBV29-1; cdr3_aa: SVEERLAPRDTQY
v_call: TRBV24-1; cdr3_aa: ATSDLGLAGGETQY
v_call: TRBV5-1; cdr3_aa: ASSLAGNPNTIY
v_call: TRBV18; cdr3_aa: ASSPGGTGDAGELF
v_call: TRBV5-4; cdr3_aa: ASSSRQGADTQY
v_call: TRBV28; cdr3_aa: ASTSTRPTETSYNEQF
v_call: TRBV7-7; cdr3_aa: ASSSGLAGDGEQF
v_call: TRBV5-1; cdr3_aa: ASSPGRQQGYNEQF
v_call: TRBV4-1; cdr3_aa: ASSQDLARFEEKLF
v_call: TRBV12-1; cdr3_aa: ASSRWTGPYGYT
v_call: TRBV19; cdr3_aa: ASSPTSGGRTDTQY